This T cell receptor beta chain was captured by sequencing in a study of CD8+ T cells in alopecia areata. In the study overall: For the treated group, dosing was oral tofacitinib at 5 to 10 mg twice daily. Scoring treated patients' severity relied on the percentage of scalp area affected.

Worth noting for this clone: Its antigen remains unknown.

General observations from the study: Sequencing of scalp tissue also captures the resident alphabeta T cells of normal skin.

CDR3 length equals 12 residues. CDR1 MNHEY and CDR2 SMNVEV come from the germline V gene (reference sequence). Trimming cost V 8 bases and J 5 bases; bases outside gene matches: 2. Sequencing templates came from extracted RNA that was reverse transcribed into cDNA. Libraries were prepared by immunoSEQ multiplex PCR; TCRdb keeps only in-frame clonotypes and omits some of them. The sample holds 200,000 to 250,000 clones, around two fifths seen once. Specified treatment: oral pan-JAK inhibitor, 5-10 mg twice daily. Specimen: CD4+ T cells sorted from blood, collected at approximately week 37, from a patient treated with tofacitinib. The chain combines TRBV27 with TRBJ1-5; 8 bases agree with TRBD1. This TCR came from a human donor with alopecia areata. CDR3 in DNA: TGTGCCAGCGGGGGACAGGATCAGCCCCAGCATTTT. Protein product: CASGGQDQPQHF.